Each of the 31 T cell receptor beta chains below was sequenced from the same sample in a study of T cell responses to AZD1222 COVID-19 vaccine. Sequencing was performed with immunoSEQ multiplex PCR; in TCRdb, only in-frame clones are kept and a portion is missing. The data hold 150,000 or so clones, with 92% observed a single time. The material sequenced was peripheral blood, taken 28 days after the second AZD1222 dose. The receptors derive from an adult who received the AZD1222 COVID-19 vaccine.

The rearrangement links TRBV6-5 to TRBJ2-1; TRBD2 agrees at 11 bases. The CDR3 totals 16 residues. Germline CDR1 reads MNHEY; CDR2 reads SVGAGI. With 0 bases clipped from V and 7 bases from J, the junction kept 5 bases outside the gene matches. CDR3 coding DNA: TGTGCCAGCAGTTACTCGGGGACTAGCGGACAAAATGAGCAGTTCTTC. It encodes CASSYSGTSGQNEQFF.

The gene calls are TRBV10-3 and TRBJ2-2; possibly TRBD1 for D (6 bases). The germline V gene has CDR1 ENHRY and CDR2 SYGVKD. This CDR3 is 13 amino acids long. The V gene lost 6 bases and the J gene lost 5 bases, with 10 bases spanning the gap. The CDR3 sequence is CAIRPGQTGELFF. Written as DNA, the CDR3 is TGTGCCATCAGACCGGGACAAACCGGGGAGCTGTTTTTT.

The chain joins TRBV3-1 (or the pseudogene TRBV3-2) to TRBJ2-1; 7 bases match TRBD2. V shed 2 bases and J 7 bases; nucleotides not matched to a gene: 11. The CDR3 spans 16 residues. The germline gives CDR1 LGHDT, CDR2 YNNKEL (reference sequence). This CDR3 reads CASSQWRGRDGNEQFF. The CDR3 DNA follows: TGTGCCAGCAGCCAATGGAGAGGGAGGGATGGGAATGAGCAGTTCTTC.

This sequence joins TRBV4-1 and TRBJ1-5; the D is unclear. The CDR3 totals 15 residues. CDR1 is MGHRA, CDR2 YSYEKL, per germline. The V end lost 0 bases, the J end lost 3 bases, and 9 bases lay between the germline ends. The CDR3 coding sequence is TGCGCCAGCAGCCAAGATCCAGGTCACAATCAGCCCCAGCATTTT. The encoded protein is CASSQDPGHNQPQHF.

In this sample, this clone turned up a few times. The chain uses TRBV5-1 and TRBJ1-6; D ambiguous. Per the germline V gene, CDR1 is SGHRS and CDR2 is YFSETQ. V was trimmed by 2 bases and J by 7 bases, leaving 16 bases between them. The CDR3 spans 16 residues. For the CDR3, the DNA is TGCGCCAGCAGCTTCCTGACCGCGCCGGGGAATTCACCCCTCCACTTT. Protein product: CASSFLTAPGNSPLHF.

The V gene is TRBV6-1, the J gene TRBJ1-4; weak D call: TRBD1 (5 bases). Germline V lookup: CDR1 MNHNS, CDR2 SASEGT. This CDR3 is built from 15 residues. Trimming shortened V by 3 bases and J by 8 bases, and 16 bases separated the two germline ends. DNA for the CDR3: TGTGCCAGCAGTGATTCGGGGGGTAGGAGCGAAAAACTGTTTTTT. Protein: CASSDSGGRSEKLFF.

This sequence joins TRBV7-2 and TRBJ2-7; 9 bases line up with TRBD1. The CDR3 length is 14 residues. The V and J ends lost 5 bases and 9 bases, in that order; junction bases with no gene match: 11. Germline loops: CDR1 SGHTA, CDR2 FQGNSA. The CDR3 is CASSMNRDRAGQYF. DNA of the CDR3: TGTGCCAGCAGCATGAACCGGGACAGGGCGGGGCAGTACTTC. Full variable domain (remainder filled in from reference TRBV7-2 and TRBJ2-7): GAGVSQSPSNKVTEKGKDVELRCDPISGHTALYWYRQSLGQGLEFLIYFQGNSAPDKSGLPSDRFSAERTGGSVSTLTIQRTQQEDSAVYLCASSMNRDRAGQYFGPGTRLTVT.

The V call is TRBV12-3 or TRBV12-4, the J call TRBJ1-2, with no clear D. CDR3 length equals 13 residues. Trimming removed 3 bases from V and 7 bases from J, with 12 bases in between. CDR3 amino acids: CASSFPASGGYTF. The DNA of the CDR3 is TGTGCCAGCAGTTTTCCCGCCTCCGGTGGCTACACCTTC.

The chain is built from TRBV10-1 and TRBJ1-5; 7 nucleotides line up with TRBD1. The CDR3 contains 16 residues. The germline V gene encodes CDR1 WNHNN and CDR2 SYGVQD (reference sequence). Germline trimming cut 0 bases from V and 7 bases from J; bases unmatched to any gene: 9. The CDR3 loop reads CASSESRTGPRQPQHF. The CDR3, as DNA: TGCGCCAGCAGTGAGTCCAGGACAGGACCAAGGCAGCCCCAGCATTTT.

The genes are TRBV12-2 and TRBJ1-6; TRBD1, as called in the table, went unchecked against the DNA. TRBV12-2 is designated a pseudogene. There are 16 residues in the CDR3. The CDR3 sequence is CASRLRKPKGDSPLHF. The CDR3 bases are TGTGCAAGTCGCTTACGGAAACCGAAGGGGGATTCACCCCTCCACTTT.

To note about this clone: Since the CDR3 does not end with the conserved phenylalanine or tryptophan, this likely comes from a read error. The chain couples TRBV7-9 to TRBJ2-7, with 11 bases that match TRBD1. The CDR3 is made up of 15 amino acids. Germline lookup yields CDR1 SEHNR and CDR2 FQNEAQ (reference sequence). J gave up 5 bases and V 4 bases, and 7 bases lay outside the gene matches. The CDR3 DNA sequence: TGTGCCAGCAGCTCCTGGGACAGGGGGTGGAACGAGCAGTACCTC. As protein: CASSSWDRGWNEQYL.

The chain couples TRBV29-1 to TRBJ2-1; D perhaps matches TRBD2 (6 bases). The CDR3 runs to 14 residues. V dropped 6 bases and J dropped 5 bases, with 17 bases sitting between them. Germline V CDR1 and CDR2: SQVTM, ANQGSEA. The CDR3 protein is CSVRGGGNNNEQFF. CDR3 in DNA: TGCAGCGTAAGGGGCGGCGGGAATAACAATGAGCAGTTCTTC.

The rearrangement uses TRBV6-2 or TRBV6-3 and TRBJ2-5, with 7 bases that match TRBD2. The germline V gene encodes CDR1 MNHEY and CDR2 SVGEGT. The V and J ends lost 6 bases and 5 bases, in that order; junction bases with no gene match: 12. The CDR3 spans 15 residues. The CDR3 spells CASSSTEGSGETQYF. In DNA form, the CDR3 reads TGTGCCAGCAGCTCTACTGAGGGTAGCGGGGAGACCCAGTACTTC.

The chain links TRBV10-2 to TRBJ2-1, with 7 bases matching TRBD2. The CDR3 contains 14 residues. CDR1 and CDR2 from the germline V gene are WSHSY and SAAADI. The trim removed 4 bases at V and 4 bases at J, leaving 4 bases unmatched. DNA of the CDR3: TGCGCCAGCAGTGTAGCTAGCGGTTACAATGAGCAGTTCTTC. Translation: CASSVASGYNEQFF.

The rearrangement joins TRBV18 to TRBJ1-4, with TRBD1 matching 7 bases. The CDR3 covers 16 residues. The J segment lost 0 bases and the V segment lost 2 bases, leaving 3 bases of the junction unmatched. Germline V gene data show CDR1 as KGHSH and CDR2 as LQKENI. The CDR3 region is CASSPGQATTNEKLFF. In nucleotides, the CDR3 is TGTGCCAGCTCACCAGGACAGGCCACAACTAATGAAAAACTGTTTTTT. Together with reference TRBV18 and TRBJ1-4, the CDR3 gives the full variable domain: NAGVMQNPRHLVRRRGQEARLRCSPMKGHSHVYWYRQLPEEGLKFMVYLQKENIIDESGMPKERFSAEFPKEGPSILRIQQVVRGDSAAYFCASSPGQATTNEKLFFGSGTQLSVL.

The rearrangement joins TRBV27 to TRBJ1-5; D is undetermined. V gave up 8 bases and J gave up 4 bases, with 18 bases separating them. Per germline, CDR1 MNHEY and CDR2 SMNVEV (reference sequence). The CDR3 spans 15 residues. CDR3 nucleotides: TGTGCCAGCGCCCCTATGGGCGGGGTGAATCAGCCCCAGCATTTT. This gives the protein CASAPMGGVNQPQHF.

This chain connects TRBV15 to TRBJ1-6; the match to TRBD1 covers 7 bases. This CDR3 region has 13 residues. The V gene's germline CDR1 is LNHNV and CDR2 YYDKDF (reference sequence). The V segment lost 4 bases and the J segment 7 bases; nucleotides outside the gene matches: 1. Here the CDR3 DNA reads TGTGCCACCAGCACACAGGGGAATTCACCCCTCCACTTT. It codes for CATSTQGNSPLHF.

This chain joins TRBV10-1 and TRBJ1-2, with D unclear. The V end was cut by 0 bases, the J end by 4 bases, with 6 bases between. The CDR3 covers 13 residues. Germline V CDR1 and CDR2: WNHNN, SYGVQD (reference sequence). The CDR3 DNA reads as TGCGCCAGCAGTGAGTCAGGCAGCTATGGCTACACCTTC. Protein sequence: CASSESGSYGYTF.

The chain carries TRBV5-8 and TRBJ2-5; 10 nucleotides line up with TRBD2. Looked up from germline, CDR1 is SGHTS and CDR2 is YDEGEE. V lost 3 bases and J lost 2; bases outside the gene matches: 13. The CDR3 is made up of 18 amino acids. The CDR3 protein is CASSYVAGGGMGQETQYF. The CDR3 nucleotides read TGTGCCAGCAGCTACGTAGCGGGGGGAGGTATGGGTCAAGAGACCCAGTACTTC.

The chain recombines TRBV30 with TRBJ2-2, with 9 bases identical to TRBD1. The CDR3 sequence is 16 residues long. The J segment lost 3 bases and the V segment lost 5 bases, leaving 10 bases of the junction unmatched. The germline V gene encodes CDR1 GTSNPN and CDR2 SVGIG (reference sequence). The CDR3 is CAWHPSGTGYTGELFF. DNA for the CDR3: TGTGCCTGGCACCCGTCTGGGACAGGGTACACCGGGGAGCTGTTTTTT.

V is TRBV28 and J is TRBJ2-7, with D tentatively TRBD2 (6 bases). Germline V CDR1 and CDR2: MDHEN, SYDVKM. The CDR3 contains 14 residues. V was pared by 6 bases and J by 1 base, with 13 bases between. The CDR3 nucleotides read TGTGCCAGCAGGTTCGGGGGTCAATCCTACGAGCAGTACTTC. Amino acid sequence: CASRFGGQSYEQYF.

The CDR3 sequence is CASRLQGTDTQYF. The DNA for the CDR3 is TGTGCCAGTAGGCTTCAGGGGACAGATACGCAGTATTTT. The chain carries TRBV19 and TRBJ2-3; a possible D gene is TRBD1 (6 bases). Germline V gives CDR1 LNHDA, CDR2 SQIVND (reference sequence). Trimming cost V 6 bases and J 3 bases, with 10 bases left between them. This CDR3 region has 13 residues.

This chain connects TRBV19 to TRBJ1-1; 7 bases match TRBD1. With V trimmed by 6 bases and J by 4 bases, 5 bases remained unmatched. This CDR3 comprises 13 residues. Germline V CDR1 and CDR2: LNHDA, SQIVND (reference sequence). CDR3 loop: CASRDRDGTEAFF. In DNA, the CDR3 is TGTGCCAGTAGAGACAGGGACGGCACTGAAGCTTTCTTT.

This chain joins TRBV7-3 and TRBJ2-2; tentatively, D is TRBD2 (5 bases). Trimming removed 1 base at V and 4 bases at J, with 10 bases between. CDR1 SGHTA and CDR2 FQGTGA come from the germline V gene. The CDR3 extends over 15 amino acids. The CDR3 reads CASSLNGGGTGELFF. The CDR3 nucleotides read TGTGCCAGCAGCTTAAACGGCGGAGGCACCGGGGAGCTGTTTTTT.

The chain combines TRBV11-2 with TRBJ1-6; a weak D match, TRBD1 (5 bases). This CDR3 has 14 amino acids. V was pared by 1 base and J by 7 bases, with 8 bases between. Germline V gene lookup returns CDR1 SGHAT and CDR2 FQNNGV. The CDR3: CASSLAGRNSPLHF. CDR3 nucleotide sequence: TGTGCCAGCAGCTTAGCGGGGCGGAATTCACCCCTCCACTTT.

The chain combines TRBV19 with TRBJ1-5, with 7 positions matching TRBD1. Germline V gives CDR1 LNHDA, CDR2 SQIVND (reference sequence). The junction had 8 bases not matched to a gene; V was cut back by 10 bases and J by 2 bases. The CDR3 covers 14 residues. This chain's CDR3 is CATADRVGNQPQHF. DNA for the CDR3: TGTGCCACCGCCGACAGGGTAGGCAATCAGCCCCAGCATTTT.

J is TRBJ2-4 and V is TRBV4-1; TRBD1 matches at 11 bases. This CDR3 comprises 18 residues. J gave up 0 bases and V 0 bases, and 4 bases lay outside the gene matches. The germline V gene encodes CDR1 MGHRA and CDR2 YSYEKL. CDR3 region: CASSQEGQGAGAKNIQYF. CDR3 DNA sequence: TGCGCCAGCAGCCAAGAAGGACAGGGGGCAGGAGCCAAAAACATTCAGTACTTC.

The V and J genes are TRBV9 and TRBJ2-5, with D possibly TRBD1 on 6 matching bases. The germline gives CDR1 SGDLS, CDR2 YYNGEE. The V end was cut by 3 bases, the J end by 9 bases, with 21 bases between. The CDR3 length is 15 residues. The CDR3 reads CASSAPGTPLRAQYF. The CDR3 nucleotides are TGTGCCAGCAGCGCACCCGGGACACCCCTGAGGGCCCAGTACTTC.

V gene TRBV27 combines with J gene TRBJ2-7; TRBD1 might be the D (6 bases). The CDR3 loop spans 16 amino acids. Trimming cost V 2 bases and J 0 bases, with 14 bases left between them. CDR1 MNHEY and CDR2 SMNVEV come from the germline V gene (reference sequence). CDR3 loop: CASSLTDRISSYEQYF. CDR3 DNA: TGTGCCAGCAGTTTAACAGACAGGATCAGCTCCTACGAGCAGTACTTC.

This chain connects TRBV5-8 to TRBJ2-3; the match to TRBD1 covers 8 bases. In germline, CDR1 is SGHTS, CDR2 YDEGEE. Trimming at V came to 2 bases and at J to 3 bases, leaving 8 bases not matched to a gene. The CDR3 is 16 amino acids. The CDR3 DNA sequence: TGTGCCAGCAGCTTTCGTCGGGACAGGAAGACAGATACGCAGTATTTT. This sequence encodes CASSFRRDRKTDTQYF.

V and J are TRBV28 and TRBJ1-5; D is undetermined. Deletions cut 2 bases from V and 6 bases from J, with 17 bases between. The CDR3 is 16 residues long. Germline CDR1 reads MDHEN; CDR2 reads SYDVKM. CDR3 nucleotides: TGTGCCAGCAGTTTAACCCGGGGAGACTCGAGTCAGCCCCAGCATTTT. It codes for CASSLTRGDSSQPQHF.